This T cell receptor beta chain appears in the sequencing data of a study of shared clonotypes between healthy human individuals. CDR3 length equals 15 residues. Per germline, CDR1 LNHDA and CDR2 SQIVND (reference sequence). V lost 7 bases and J lost 4; bases outside the gene matches: 4. Sequencing used immunoSEQ multiplex PCR; TCRdb keeps in-frame clones, though not all of them. Of fewer than 650,000 clones listed, 76% are singletons. The sample was PBMCs. The rearrangement uses TRBV19 and TRBJ2-2, with 12 bases fitting TRBD2. This TCR was sampled from a middle-aged woman in good health. Some clones in this sample may be carry-over from other donors' samples. Here the CDR3 reads CASNPGLAGTGELFF. CDR3 DNA sequence: TGTGCCAGTAACCCGGGACTAGCGGGCACCGGGGAGCTGTTTTTT.